A single sample is the source of the 28 T cell receptor beta chains below, sequenced in a study of a mutant IDH1 vaccine in newly diagnosed glioma. Sequenced by immunoSEQ multiplex PCR; TCRdb stores in-frame clones only, minus some. The repertoire includes over 55,000 clones, about 90% of them detected once, and approximately 4.2% sits in the top ten. Time point here: week 5, during vaccination. In the vaccine, a single dose held 300 ug of the mutant IDH1 20-mer peptide, along with topical imiquimod. No antigen has been assigned to these receptors. Sequenced here: PBMCs, sampled from a glioma patient whose treatment included an IDH1 peptide vaccine. These receptors were collected from a woman aged 35 to 49 with glioma.

The chain is built from TRBV27 and TRBJ2-3; TRBD1 is a possible D gene (5 bases). Trimming shortened V by 5 bases and J by 10 bases, and 22 bases separated the two germline ends. Germline assignment: CDR1 MNHEY and CDR2 SMNVEV (reference sequence). This CDR3 region has 15 residues. Here the CDR3 reads CASSSTSTPGASQYF. The CDR3 coding sequence is TGTGCCAGCAGTAGCACCTCCACTCCTGGGGCATCGCAGTATTTT.

This chain connects TRBV7-6 to TRBJ2-7; 12 positions agree with TRBD2. The ends lost 5 bases at V and 3 bases at J; junction bases unmatched: 5. Germline CDR1 reads SGHVS; CDR2 reads FNYEAQ. This CDR3 contains 15 residues. CDR3 sequence (DNA): TGTGCCAGCAGCCAAGCGGGACTAGCGGGCTACGAGCAGTACTTC. Translating gives CASSQAGLAGYEQYF.

The chain combines TRBV18 with TRBJ1-2; TRBD1 matches 9 bases. The ends lost 3 bases at V and 4 bases at J; junction bases unmatched: 6. Germline V gene data show CDR1 as KGHSH and CDR2 as LQKENI. The CDR3 covers 15 residues. CDR3 in amino acids: CASSPTDRGSYGYTF. The DNA of the CDR3 is TGTGCCAGCTCACCCACGGACAGGGGAAGCTATGGCTACACCTTC.

J is TRBJ1-5 and V is TRBV18; D is possibly TRBD1 (5 bases). Between the trimmed V and J ends, which lost 4 bases and 1 base, there was a span of 11 bases. The germline V gene encodes CDR1 KGHSH and CDR2 LQKENI. The CDR3 is 15 amino acids. The DNA of the CDR3 is TGTGCCAGCTCACGCGAGACAGTCAGCAATCAGCCCCAGCATTTT. Its translation: CASSRETVSNQPQHF.

The genes are TRBV19 and TRBJ1-2; D gene unclear. V was pared by 2 bases and J by 2 bases, with 15 bases between. The germline gives CDR1 LNHDA, CDR2 SQIVND (reference sequence). CDR3 length: 16 amino acids. Here the CDR3 reads CASSISVAARNYGYTF. CDR3 nucleotides: TGTGCCAGTAGTATAAGTGTCGCAGCAAGGAACTATGGCTACACCTTC.

This clone was seen a single time. The rearrangement joins TRBV10-3 to TRBJ2-7; tentatively, D is TRBD1 (7 bases). The CDR3 is 15 residues long. Germline V gives CDR1 ENHRY, CDR2 SYGVKD. Trimming stripped 5 bases from V and 0 bases from J, with 14 bases between. This CDR3 is CAISWGDRSSYEQYF. In DNA form, the CDR3 reads TGTGCCATCAGTTGGGGGGACAGATCCTCCTACGAGCAGTACTTC.

The V and J genes are TRBV30 and TRBJ1-1; no reliable D call. V gave up 4 bases and J gave up 5 bases, with 17 bases separating them. CDR1 GTSNPN and CDR2 SVGIG come from the germline V gene (reference sequence). This CDR3 is built from 14 residues. The CDR3 loop reads CAWMAGLITTEAFF. The CDR3 nucleotides are TGTGCCTGGATGGCCGGGCTGATCACGACTGAAGCTTTCTTT.

The chain couples TRBV2 to TRBJ1-3; the D is unclear. V was pared by 2 bases and J by 1 base, with 6 bases between. CDR1 and CDR2 from the germline V gene are SNHLY and FYNNEI. CDR3 length: 14 residues. The CDR3 region has the DNA TGTGCCAGCAGTGAACCCAGATCTGGAAACACCATATATTTT. It encodes CASSEPRSGNTIYF.

The chain combines TRBV9 with TRBJ2-5; a weak D match, TRBD1 (6 bases). CDR3 size: 15 residues. Trimming left V 2 bases short and J 2 bases short, with 13 bases between. Germline CDR1 reads SGDLS; CDR2 reads YYNGEE. This CDR3 reads CASSVGTKVQETQYF. As DNA, the CDR3 is TGTGCCAGCAGCGTGGGGACAAAAGTTCAAGAGACCCAGTACTTC.

The rearrangement uses TRBV10-1 and TRBJ2-7, with D hard to call. Germline-derived CDR1 and CDR2 are WNHNN and SYGVQD (reference sequence). CDR3 length: 17 residues. V was trimmed by 2 bases and J by 3 bases, leaving 20 bases between them. As DNA, the CDR3 is TGCGCCAGCAGTGAGCACCCGGGCCAACCAAGGCGCTACGAGCAGTACTTC. Amino acid sequence: CASSEHPGQPRRYEQYF.

Comment on this clone: One end of the junction is discordant with germline, which a read error may explain. V and J are TRBV7-7 and TRBJ2-5; TRBD2 might be the D (5 bases). The CDR3 is made up of 13 amino acids. CDR1 is SSHAT and CDR2 is FNYEAQ in the germline V gene (reference sequence). CDR3 residues: CASSLGQRETQYF. In nucleotides, the CDR3 is TGTGCTAGCAGCTTAGGGCAGCGGGAGACCCAGTACTTC.

The V gene is TRBV9, the J gene TRBJ2-3; unclear D gene. CDR1 SGDLS and CDR2 YYNGEE come from the germline V gene. V was cut by 4 bases and J by 1 base, with 10 bases left in between. The CDR3 covers 14 residues. The chain's CDR3 is CASSPNVGTDTQYF. In DNA form, the CDR3 reads TGTGCCAGCAGCCCGAACGTCGGCACAGATACGCAGTATTTT.

This clone is a singleton in its sample. The chain couples TRBV14 to TRBJ1-4; 7 bases align to TRBD1. CDR3 length: 14 residues. Germline V gene sequence: CDR1 SGHDN, CDR2 FVKESK. With V trimmed by 4 bases and J by 7 bases, 6 bases remained unmatched. In nucleotides, the CDR3 is TGTGCCAGCAGCCCCGACAGGGAAGGTGAAAAACTGTTTTTT. The encoded protein is CASSPDREGEKLFF.

The V and J genes are TRBV5-4 and TRBJ1-1; no definite D call. The CDR3 runs 14 residues. Germline V gene data show CDR1 as SGHNT and CDR2 as YYREEE (reference sequence). Trimming stripped 4 bases from V and 2 bases from J, with 12 bases between. The CDR3 coding sequence is TGTGCCAGCAGCCACGGAGGGTCTAACACTGAAGCTTTCTTT. Encoded protein: CASSHGGSNTEAFF.

The chain couples TRBV6-4 to TRBJ1-1; no clear D. The CDR3 runs 13 residues. V was clipped by 8 bases and J by 11 bases, with 21 bases between them. CDR1 is MRHNA and CDR2 is SNTAGT in the germline V gene. The CDR3 DNA reads TGTGCCAGCCCTCCGAGGAGACCCCCGGAGGCTTTCTTT. This codes for CASPPRRPPEAFF.

The chain links TRBV5-5 to TRBJ1-5, with TRBD1 identical over 8 bases. Germline V gene lookup returns CDR1 SGHKS and CDR2 YYEKEE (reference sequence). The CDR3 has 14 residues. V dropped 0 bases and J dropped 6; count of bases not matched to a gene: 2. CDR3 in amino acids: CASSLVTGGQPQHF. The CDR3 coding sequence is TGTGCCAGCAGCTTGGTCACAGGGGGTCAGCCCCAGCATTTT.

In its sample, this clone was seen a few times. The V and J genes are TRBV28 and TRBJ1-2; D gene uncertain. Germline V CDR1 and CDR2: MDHEN, SYDVKM. V lost 1 base and J lost 2, with 11 bases in between. This CDR3 region has 15 residues. As DNA, the CDR3 is TGTGCCAGCAGTTTATTAGGGTCGGTCAACTATGGCTACACCTTC. It codes for CASSLLGSVNYGYTF.

V gene TRBV2 combines with J gene TRBJ2-7; 7 positions match TRBD1. This CDR3 spans 14 amino acids. CDR1 is SNHLY, CDR2 FYNNEI, per germline. Trimming removed 5 bases from V and 2 bases from J; junction bases left unmatched: 6. The CDR3 DNA sequence: TGTGCCAGCAGTCCACGGGACAGAACCTACGAGCAGTACTTC. It yields the protein CASSPRDRTYEQYF.

V gene TRBV6-1 combines with J gene TRBJ1-2, with D tentatively TRBD1 (5 bases). CDR3 length equals 15 residues. Germline V gene data show CDR1 as MNHNS and CDR2 as SASEGT. The V gene lost 4 bases and the J gene lost 8 bases, with 20 bases spanning the gap. The CDR3 reads CASSAWVRVAGGYTF. CDR3 nucleotides: TGTGCCAGCAGTGCATGGGTCAGGGTCGCTGGGGGCTACACCTTC.

This chain links TRBV29-1 with TRBJ1-1; D unresolved. The CDR3 loop spans 11 amino acids. V shed 3 bases and J shed 9 bases, with 11 bases lying between them. Germline-derived CDR1 and CDR2 are SQVTM and ANQGSEA. CDR3 loop: CSVEAAVQAFF. CDR3 sequence (DNA): TGCAGCGTTGAGGCAGCCGTTCAAGCTTTCTTT.

The gene calls are TRBV19 and TRBJ1-1; the D is unclear. The CDR3 extends over 13 amino acids. Trimming left V 4 bases short and J 8 bases short, with 14 bases between. Germline V CDR1 and CDR2: LNHDA, SQIVND (reference sequence). CDR3 residues: CASSTPPGSEAFF. The CDR3 DNA is TGTGCCAGTAGTACCCCCCCGGGCTCAGAAGCTTTCTTT. The variable domain in full, completed from reference TRBV19 and TRBJ1-1, reads DGGITQSPKYLFRKEGQNVTLSCEQNLNHDAMYWYRQDPGQGLRLIYYSQIVNDFQKGDIAEGYSVSREKKESFPLTVTSAQKNPTAFYLCASSTPPGSEAFFGQGTRLTVV.

The V call is TRBV11-1, the J call TRBJ2-4, with 9 bases fitting TRBD1. The CDR3 covers 16 residues. Germline CDR1 and CDR2: SGHAT and FQDESV (reference sequence). V lost 2 bases, J lost 8 bases, and 10 bases stayed unmatched. The CDR3, as DNA: TGTGCCAGCAGCTTATCCGGGACAGGGTTTATAGACATTCAGTACTTC. Its translation: CASSLSGTGFIDIQYF.

V gene TRBV7-8 combines with J gene TRBJ1-5; no reliable D call. The ends were cut back, 0 bases at V and 1 base at J, with 4 bases in the middle. The V gene's germline CDR1 is SGHVS and CDR2 FQNEAQ. The CDR3 runs 14 residues. CDR3 nucleotides: TGTGCCAGCAGCTTAGCGTCGAGCAATCAGCCCCAGCATTTT. Amino acids: CASSLASSNQPQHF.

The chain couples TRBV9 to TRBJ1-3; D is undetermined. This CDR3 is 14 amino acids long. CDR1 is SGDLS, CDR2 YYNGEE, per germline. V shed 5 bases and J shed 0 bases, with 9 bases lying between them. In nucleotides, the CDR3 is TGTGCCAGCAGTGACCTCAGCTCTGGAAACACCATATATTTT. Amino acids: CASSDLSSGNTIYF. Together with reference TRBV9 and TRBJ1-3, the CDR3 gives the full variable domain: DSGVTQTPKHLITATGQRVTLRCSPRSGDLSVYWYQQSLDQGLQFLIQYYNGEERAKGNILERFSAQQFPDLHSELNLSSLELGDSALYFCASSDLSSGNTIYFGEGSWLTVV.

The chain uses TRBV30 and TRBJ1-4; no reliable D call. V gave up 0 bases and J gave up 7 bases, with 12 bases separating them. CDR3 length: 14 residues. Germline CDR1 GTSNPN, CDR2 SVGIG (reference sequence). This CDR3 reads CAWSVIRGSEKLFF. The DNA of the CDR3 is TGTGCCTGGAGTGTCATTCGGGGAAGTGAAAAACTGTTTTTT. The variable domain in full, completed from reference TRBV30 and TRBJ1-4, reads SQTIHQWPATLVQPVGSPLSLECTVEGTSNPNLYWYRQAAGRGLQLLFYSVGIGQISSEVPQNLSASRPQDRQFILSSKKLLLSDSGFYLCAWSVIRGSEKLFFGSGTQLSVL.

This clone came up a few times. The chain has TRBV5-1 and TRBJ2-7; the D call may be TRBD1 or TRBD2 (5 bases each). Germline assignment: CDR1 SGHRS and CDR2 YFSETQ. CDR3 length: 16 residues. V was cut by 0 bases and J by 0 bases, with 13 bases left in between. The CDR3: CASSLGHRDGSYEQYF. The CDR3 nucleotides read TGCGCCAGCAGCTTGGGACACCGGGACGGCTCCTACGAGCAGTACTTC.

The chain combines TRBV5-1 with TRBJ2-5; the D call may be TRBD1 or TRBD2 (5 bases each). V was pared by 0 bases and J by 5 bases, with 17 bases between. Looked up from germline, CDR1 is SGHRS and CDR2 is YFSETQ. The CDR3 is made up of 16 amino acids. Here the CDR3 DNA reads TGCGCCAGCAGCTTGGATGAGACTGGGACCAGGGAGACCCAGTACTTC. Encoded protein: CASSLDETGTRETQYF. The variable domain in full, completed from reference TRBV5-1 and TRBJ2-5, reads KAGVTQTPRYLIKTRGQQVTLSCSPISGHRSVSWYQQTPGQGLQFLFEYFSETQRNKGNFPGRFSGRQFSNSRSEMNVSTLELGDSALYLCASSLDETGTRETQYFGPGTRLLVL.

The chain joins TRBV7-2 to TRBJ2-5, with 9 positions matching TRBD2. The CDR3 consists of 15 residues. Germline values: CDR1 SGHTA, CDR2 FQGNSA. Trimming took 4 bases from V and 5 from J; bases not matched to a gene: 8. CDR3 sequence: CASSSPSGVAETQYF. Written as DNA, the CDR3 is TGTGCCAGCAGCTCCCCTAGCGGGGTGGCGGAGACCCAGTACTTC.